The clone carrying this TCR beta chain was found once. The antigen is unknown. The data were produced by immunoSEQ multiplex PCR, yet TCRdb's version contains in-frame clones alone and is incomplete. The sample carries some 80,000 clones, about 91% recorded once. The data belong to a study of OX40 agonist ivuxolimab in advanced cancers. About the research overall: Each patient was given ivuxolimab into a vein every 2 weeks, at 0.01 to 10 mg/kg.

Broader study findings: Doses of 0.1 to 3.0 mg/kg were accompanied by clonal expansion of CD4+ and CD8+ blood T cells by week 6.

The source was CD4+ or CD8+ T cells sorted from blood, collected in a trial of the OX40 agonist ivuxolimab. The sequence was obtained from an adult with an advanced solid tumor such as melanoma, head and neck, liver or kidney cancer.

The CDR3 DNA is TGTGCCAGCAGTGGAGGGACACGTCCCTACCGGGAGCTGTTTTTT. Its protein product is CASSGGTRPYRELFF. The J gene is TRBJ2-2, the V gene TRBV6-5; D is tentatively TRBD1 or TRBD2 (6 bases each). The CDR3 covers 15 residues. Trimming took off 5 bases at V and 9 bases at J, with 19 bases between the two ends. CDR1 is MNHEY and CDR2 is SVGAGI in the germline V gene.